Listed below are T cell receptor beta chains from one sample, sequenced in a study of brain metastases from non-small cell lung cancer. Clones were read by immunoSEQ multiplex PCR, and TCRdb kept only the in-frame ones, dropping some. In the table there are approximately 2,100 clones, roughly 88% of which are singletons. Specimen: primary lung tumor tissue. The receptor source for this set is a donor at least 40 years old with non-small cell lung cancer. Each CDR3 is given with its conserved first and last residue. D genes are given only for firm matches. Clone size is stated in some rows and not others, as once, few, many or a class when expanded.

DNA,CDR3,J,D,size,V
TGCGCCAGCAGCCAAGGGGACAGGGACTCGGATATTCAGTACTTC,CASSQGDRDSDIQYF,TRBJ2-4,TRBD1,-,TRBV4-1
TGCGCCAGCAGCTTCCTAGGACAGGGGGATAATTCACCCCTCCACTTT,CASSFLGQGDNSPLHF,TRBJ1-6,TRBD1,-,TRBV5-1
TGTGCCAGCTCGGATAACCAGGGTATGTACGAGCAGTACTTC,CASSDNQGMYEQYF,TRBJ2-7,-,once,TRBV19
TGTGCCAGCTCACCAACAGGGGATAATTCACCCCTCCACTTT,CASSPTGDNSPLHF,TRBJ1-6,TRBD1,-,TRBV18
TGTGCCTATGACAGGGGAGCTAACTATGGCTACACCTTC,CAYDRGANYGYTF,TRBJ1-2,TRBD1,-,TRBV6-5
TGTGCCAGCAGTCCACCGGGAGCCGTAGGGACCGGGGAGCTGTTTTTT,CASSPPGAVGTGELFF,TRBJ2-2,-,-,TRBV28
TGTGCCAGCAGTCCGACGGTATCCGGCACTGAAGCTTTCTTT,CASSPTVSGTEAFF,TRBJ1-1,-,-,TRBV27
TGTGCCAGCAGTTTATCGAGGCCGGGACAGGGGGGGGCTTTCTTT,CASSLSRPGQGGAFF,TRBJ1-1,TRBD1,once,TRBV27
TGTGCCAGCAGTTTTCGACAGGCCCTGTATGGCTACACCTTC,CASSFRQALYGYTF,TRBJ1-2,-,-,TRBV6-5
TGTGCCAGCACCTTCTGGGGGGAGGATGGCTACACCTTC,CASTFWGEDGYTF,TRBJ1-2,-,-,TRBV6-1
TGTGCCAGCAGTTACAATCCCGGGGGCGAAGCTTTCTTT,CASSYNPGGEAFF,TRBJ1-1,-,-,TRBV6-5
TGTGCCAGCAGTGAGGGTTGGGAATCCTACGAGCAGTACTTC,CASSEGWESYEQYF,TRBJ2-7,-,-,TRBV6-1
TGCGCCAGCAGCCGCGAATCCGAAAAACTGTTTTTT,CASSRESEKLFF,TRBJ1-4,-,-,TRBV4-3
TGTGCCAGCAGCTTGGCTGGTAATGAAAAACTGTTTTTT,CASSLAGNEKLFF,TRBJ1-4,-,-,TRBV5-4
TGTGCCACCAGCGAAGGCCGGGGGCCTAGCACAGATACGCAGTATTTT,CATSEGRGPSTDTQYF,TRBJ2-3,-,-,TRBV15
TGTGCCAGCAGCTTCGAAAGGGGCAATCAGTCCCAGCATTTT,CASSFERGNQSQHF,TRBJ1-5,-,-,TRBV7-2
TGTGCCAGCAGCGCTGACAGGGGGAACTATGGCTACACCTTC,CASSADRGNYGYTF,TRBJ1-2,TRBD1,-,TRBV11-1
TGTGCCAGCAGTTTAGGCTCTTCCCGAAGACAGGGGATGGCATATGGCTACACCTTC,CASSLGSSRRQGMAYGYTF,TRBJ1-2,TRBD1,-,TRBV28
TGTGCCACCAGCATACAGAGGCGCACTGAAGCTTTCTTT,CATSIQRRTEAFF,TRBJ1-1,-,few,TRBV15
TGTGCCAGCAGCTCGGACCTCTCCTACAATGAGCAGTTCTTC,CASSSDLSYNEQFF,TRBJ2-1,-,once,TRBV7-9
TGCAGTGCTAGTGGGGCGGGAGGAGAGGAGACCCAGTACTTC,CSASGAGGEETQYF,TRBJ2-5,TRBD2,-,TRBV20-1
TGCAGCGTTGAAGCAGCCCGGAACACTGAAGCTTTCTTT,CSVEAARNTEAFF,TRBJ1-1,-,-,TRBV29-1
TGTGCCAGCAGCCCGACAGGGCCAAATCAGCCCCAGCATTTT,CASSPTGPNQPQHF,TRBJ1-5,TRBD1,-,TRBV6-5
TGTGCCAGCAGCTCCGGAACTAGCGGGATAGTCACAGATACGCAGTATTTT,CASSSGTSGIVTDTQYF,TRBJ2-3,TRBD2,-,TRBV7-3
TGTGCCAGCTCACCGGGCGGGGACACTGAAGCTTTCTTT,CASSPGGDTEAFF,TRBJ1-1,-,-,TRBV18
TGTGCCAGCAGTGCAGCAGACTCTGGAAACACCATATATTTT,CASSAADSGNTIYF,TRBJ1-3,-,-,TRBV27
TGTGCCAGCAGTTATCCGGGACAGGGGCGGAATGAGCAGTTCTTC,CASSYPGQGRNEQFF,TRBJ2-1,TRBD1,-,TRBV6-6
TGTGCCAGCAGCCAAGATCCGGGCCTGGAAACCGGGGAGCTGTTTTTT,CASSQDPGLETGELFF,TRBJ2-2,-,-,TRBV14
TGTGCCAGCAGCCTGGGGACAGGCTATACGCCCAACCAAGAGACCCAGTACTTC,CASSLGTGYTPNQETQYF,TRBJ2-5,TRBD1,-,TRBV11-3
TGTGCCAGCAGTGAAGCGGGGGGAACTGAAGCTTTCTTT,CASSEAGGTEAFF,TRBJ1-1,-,few,TRBV6-1
TGTGCCAGCAGCCGGGACTGGGCGACCGGGGAGCTGTTTTTT,CASSRDWATGELFF,TRBJ2-2,-,-,TRBV3-1/TRBV3-2
TGTGCCAGCAGCTTGTGGGGAGAAGGCAATCAGCCCCAGCATTTT,CASSLWGEGNQPQHF,TRBJ1-5,-,-,TRBV5-5
TGTGCCAGCAGTTACTCCAGAGTTAACTATGGCTACACCTTC,CASSYSRVNYGYTF,TRBJ1-2,-,-,TRBV6-5
TGCAGCGTTGCTCAGGGGAGGGAGGCTGAAGCTTTCTTT,CSVAQGREAEAFF,TRBJ1-1,-,once,TRBV29-1
TGTGCCACCAGCTCTAGCAATCAGCCCCAGCATTTT,CATSSSNQPQHF,TRBJ1-5,-,few,TRBV15
TGTGCCAGCAGCTTAACCTCCGTCAGGACAGGGTTAGAATATGGCTACACCTTC,CASSLTSVRTGLEYGYTF,TRBJ1-2,TRBD1,-,TRBV7-2
TGTGCCAGCAGCTCTTGGACGGATACCGGGGAGCTGTTTTTT,CASSSWTDTGELFF,TRBJ2-2,-,-,TRBV7-3
TGTGCCAGCAGCGACAGGACAGAACCTCAGCCCCAGCATTTT,CASSDRTEPQPQHF,TRBJ1-5,-,-,TRBV7-8
TGTGCCAGCAGTGAAGTACCGTCGGGACTAGGCTCTGGCGTCGAGACCCAGTACTTC,CASSEVPSGLGSGVETQYF,TRBJ2-5,TRBD2,-,TRBV6-1
TGTGCCAGCAGCCCACAGGGGGTGAACACTGAAGCTTTCTTT,CASSPQGVNTEAFF,TRBJ1-1,TRBD1,-,TRBV3-1/TRBV3-2
TGTGCCAGCAGCTATGGACGTAGCGGGACCCAGTACTTC,CASSYGRSGTQYF,TRBJ2-5,-,-,TRBV7-2
TGCGCCAGCAGCCAAGACCTGGAGGGAAAACTGTTTTTT,CASSQDLEGKLFF,TRBJ1-4,-,-,TRBV5-1
TGTGCCAGCAGCTTTGAGGGGGCTAGCGGTTCCTACGAGCAGTACTTC,CASSFEGASGSYEQYF,TRBJ2-7,-,-,TRBV7-2